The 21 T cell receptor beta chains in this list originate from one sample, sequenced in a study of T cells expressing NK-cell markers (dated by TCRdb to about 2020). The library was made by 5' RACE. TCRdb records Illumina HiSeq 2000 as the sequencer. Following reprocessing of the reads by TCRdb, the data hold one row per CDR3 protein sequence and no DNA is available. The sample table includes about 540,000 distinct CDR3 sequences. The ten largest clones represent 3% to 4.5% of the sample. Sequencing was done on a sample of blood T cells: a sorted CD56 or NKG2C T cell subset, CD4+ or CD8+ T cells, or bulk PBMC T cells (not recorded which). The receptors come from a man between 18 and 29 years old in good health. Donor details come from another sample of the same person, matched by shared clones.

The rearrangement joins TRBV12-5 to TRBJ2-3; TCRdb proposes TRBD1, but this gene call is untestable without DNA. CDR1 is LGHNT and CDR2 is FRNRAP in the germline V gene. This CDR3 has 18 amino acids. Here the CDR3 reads CASGSHGQGLSSTDTQYF.

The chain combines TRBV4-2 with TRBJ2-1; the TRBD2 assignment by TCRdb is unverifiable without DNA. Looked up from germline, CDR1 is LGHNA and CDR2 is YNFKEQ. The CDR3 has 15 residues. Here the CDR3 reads CASSQSLAGVNRQFF.

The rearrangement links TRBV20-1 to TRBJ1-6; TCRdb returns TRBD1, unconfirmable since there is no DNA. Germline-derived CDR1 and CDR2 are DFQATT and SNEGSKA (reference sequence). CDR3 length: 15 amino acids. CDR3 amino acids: CSARVVGTANSPLHF.

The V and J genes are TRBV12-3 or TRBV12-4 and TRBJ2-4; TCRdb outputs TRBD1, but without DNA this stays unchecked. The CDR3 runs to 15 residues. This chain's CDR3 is CASSPAGTAKNIQYF.

CDR3 amino acids: CSAKPGQGFTDTQYF. V usage is TRBV20-1 and J usage is TRBJ2-3; TCRdb selects TRBD1, and the lack of DNA leaves this call unchecked. The germline gives CDR1 DFQATT, CDR2 SNEGSKA (reference sequence). There are 15 residues in the CDR3.

The CDR3 protein is CASSFLPGVQETQYF. The chain carries TRBV12-3 or TRBV12-4 and TRBJ2-5; the TRBD1 assignment by TCRdb is unverifiable without DNA. The CDR3 totals 15 residues.

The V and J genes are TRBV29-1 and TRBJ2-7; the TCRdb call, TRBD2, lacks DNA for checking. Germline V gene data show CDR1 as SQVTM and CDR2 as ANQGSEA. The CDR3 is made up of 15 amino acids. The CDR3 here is CSVEDFGTSGYEQYF.

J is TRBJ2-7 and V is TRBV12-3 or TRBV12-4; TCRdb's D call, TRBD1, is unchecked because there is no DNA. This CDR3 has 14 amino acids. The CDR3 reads CASTLRTGAYEQYF.

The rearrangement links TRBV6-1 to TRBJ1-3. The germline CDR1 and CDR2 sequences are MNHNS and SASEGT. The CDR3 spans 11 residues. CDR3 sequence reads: CASRSERTIYF.

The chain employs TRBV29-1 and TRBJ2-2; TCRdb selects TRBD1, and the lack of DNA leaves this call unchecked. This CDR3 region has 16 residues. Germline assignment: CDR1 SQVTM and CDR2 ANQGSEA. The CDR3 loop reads CSVEGLTGRRPGELFF.

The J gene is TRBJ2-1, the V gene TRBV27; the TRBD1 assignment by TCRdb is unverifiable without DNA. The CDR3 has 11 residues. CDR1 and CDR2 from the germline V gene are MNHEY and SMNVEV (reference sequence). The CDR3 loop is CASSSPLEQFF.

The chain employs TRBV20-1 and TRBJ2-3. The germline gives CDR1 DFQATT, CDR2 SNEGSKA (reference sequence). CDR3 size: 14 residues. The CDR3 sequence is CSARGAQTWDTQYF.

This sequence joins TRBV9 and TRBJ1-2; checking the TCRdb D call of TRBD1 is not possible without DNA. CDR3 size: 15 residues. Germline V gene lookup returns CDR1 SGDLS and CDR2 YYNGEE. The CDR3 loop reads CASSKTGGASIGYTF.

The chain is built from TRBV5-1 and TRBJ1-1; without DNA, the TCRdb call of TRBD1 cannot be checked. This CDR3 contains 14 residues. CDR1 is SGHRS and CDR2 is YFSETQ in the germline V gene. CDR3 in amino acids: CASSSQGVPSEAFF.

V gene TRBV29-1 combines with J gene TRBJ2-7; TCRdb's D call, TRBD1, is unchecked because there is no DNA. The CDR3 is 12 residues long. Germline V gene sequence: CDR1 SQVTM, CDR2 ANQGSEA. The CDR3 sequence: CSVGQRGAEQYF.

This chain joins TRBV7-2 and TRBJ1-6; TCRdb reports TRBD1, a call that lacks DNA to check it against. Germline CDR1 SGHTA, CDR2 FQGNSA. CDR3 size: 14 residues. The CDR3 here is CASRKGAVNSPLHF.

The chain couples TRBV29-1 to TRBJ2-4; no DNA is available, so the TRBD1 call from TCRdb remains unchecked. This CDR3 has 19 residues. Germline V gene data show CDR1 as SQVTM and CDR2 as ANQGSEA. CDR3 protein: CSVEALQGGSGRSINIQYF.

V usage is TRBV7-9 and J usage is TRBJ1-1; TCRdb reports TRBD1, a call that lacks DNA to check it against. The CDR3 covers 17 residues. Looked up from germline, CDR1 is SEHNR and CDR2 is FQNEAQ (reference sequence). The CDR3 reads CASSLEGGTDMNTEAFF.

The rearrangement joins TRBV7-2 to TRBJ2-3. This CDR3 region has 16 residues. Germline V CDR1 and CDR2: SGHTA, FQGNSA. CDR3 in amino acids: CASSFTLGLSTDTQYF.

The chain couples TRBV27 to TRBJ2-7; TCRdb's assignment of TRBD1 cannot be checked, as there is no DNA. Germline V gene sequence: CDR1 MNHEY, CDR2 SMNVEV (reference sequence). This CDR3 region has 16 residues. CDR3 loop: CASSPHPDGAAYEQYF.

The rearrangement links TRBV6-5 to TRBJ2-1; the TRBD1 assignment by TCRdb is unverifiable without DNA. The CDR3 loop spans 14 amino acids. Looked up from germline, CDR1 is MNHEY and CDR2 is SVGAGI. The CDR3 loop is CASSYSGRGGEQFF.